Listed below are T cell receptor beta chains from one sample, sequenced in a study of blood T cells in healthy people across ages. From the 5' RACE reads, TCRdb called clonotypes with MiXCR, one entry per CDR3 protein. Among 1.5 million to 2 million distinct CDR3 sequences listed, 28% were seen once. The sample was blood. The source of these receptors is a woman aged 25 to 39 in good health. CDR3s include the opening cysteine and the closing phenylalanine or tryptophan. D genes are given only for firm matches. Rows give clone size only sometimes, using once, few, many, or a class for an expanded clone.

abundance,v_gene,j_gene,d_gene,CDR3nt,CDR3aa
few,TRBV2,TRBJ1-2,TRBD1,TGTGCCAGCATCACTGGACAGGGGAGCGCAGGCGGCTACACCTTC,CASITGQGSAGGYTF
-,TRBV29-1,TRBJ2-3,-,TGCAGCGTAAACCCCCGCGGCGGGAGCACAGATACGCAGTATTTT,CSVNPRGGSTDTQYF
few,TRBV7-2,TRBJ1-4,-,TGTGCCAGCAGCTTAATGGGGGGCGAGAAACTGTTTTTT,CASSLMGGEKLFF
many,TRBV6-6,TRBJ2-3,TRBD2,TGTGCCAGCAGCACCCCTGGGACCGGGAGGGGAGATACGCAGTATTTT,CASSTPGTGRGDTQYF
many,TRBV5-1,TRBJ2-1,-,TGCGCCAGCAGCTTGGCCCTCGGGGGGCTCAATGAGCAGTTCTTC,CASSLALGGLNEQFF
few,TRBV2,TRBJ2-5,-,TGTGCCAGCAAATCGACCCCCACACAAGAGACCCAGTACTTC,CASKSTPTQETQYF
many,TRBV12-5,TRBJ2-6,-,TGTGCTAGTGGAGGTGAAGCCAACGTCCTGACTTTC,CASGGEANVLTF
-,TRBV5-1,TRBJ2-3,TRBD1,TGCGCCAGCAGCTTTCGGACAGGACTCACAGATACGCAGTATTTT,CASSFRTGLTDTQYF
few,TRBV20-1,TRBJ2-1,TRBD1,TGCAGTGCTAGGGGGGGACAGGGGGTTAGCAATGAGCAGTTCTTC,CSARGGQGVSNEQFF
many,TRBV5-1,TRBJ2-5,TRBD2,TGTGCCAGCAGCTCCCTAGCGGGAGGAGAGACCCAGTACTTC,CASSSLAGGETQYF
many,TRBV5-5,TRBJ1-5,-,TGTGCCAGCAGCCAGGACACCAATCAGCCCCAGCATTTT,CASSQDTNQPQHF
-,TRBV20-1,TRBJ2-2,-,TGCAGTGCTCGATCAGGAACCCAAAGGGACACCGGGGAGCTGTTTTTT,CSARSGTQRDTGELFF
-,TRBV6-6,TRBJ2-1,-,TGTGCCAGCAACACCAGAATGCGGGGTTACAATGAGCAGTTCTTC,CASNTRMRGYNEQFF
-,TRBV5-1,TRBJ2-3,-,TGCGCCAGCAGCGCCAGAGAACTAGGTCCTAGGACAGATACGCAGTATTTT,CASSARELGPRTDTQYF
many,TRBV29-1,TRBJ2-3,-,TGCAGCGGGGATCTAACCTATATTGGGGATACGCAGTATTTT,CSGDLTYIGDTQYF
-,TRBV7-2,TRBJ2-7,TRBD2,TGTGCCAGCAGCCCGCCCGGGCGGGGGTACGAGCAGTACTTC,CASSPPGRGYEQYF
many,TRBV28,TRBJ2-7,TRBD1,TGTGCCAGCAGCAGGGACAGCCACGAGCAGTACTTC,CASSRDSHEQYF
few,TRBV7-3,TRBJ2-3,TRBD2,TGTGCCAGCAGCTTAACGGTGCGGGGGGGAAGCACAGATACGCAGTATTTT,CASSLTVRGGSTDTQYF
-,TRBV12-3/TRBV12-4,TRBJ2-2,-,TGTGCCAGCAGTATGACAATCACCGGGGAGCTGTTTTTT,CASSMTITGELFF
-,TRBV19,TRBJ1-6,-,TGTGCCAGTAGCGTGGGGATGGATAATTCACCCCTCCACTTT,CASSVGMDNSPLHF
few,TRBV10-3,TRBJ1-2,TRBD1,TGTGCCATCAACCCGACAGGGGATGGCTACACCTTC,CAINPTGDGYTF
few,TRBV27,TRBJ2-7,-,TGTGCCATCAGTTTGAACAGGGTAACCTACGAGCAGTACTTC,CAISLNRVTYEQYF
-,TRBV2,TRBJ2-5,-,TGTGCCAGCGATCAGGGAAGAGAGACCCAGTACTTC,CASDQGRETQYF
many,TRBV20-1,TRBJ2-7,-,TGCAGTGCCTTTGGACTGGACGAGCAGTACTTC,CSAFGLDEQYF
few,TRBV10-3,TRBJ2-1,-,TGTGCCACCGATCGAGTCGCGCCCAGCTCCTACAATGAGCAGTTCTTC,CATDRVAPSSYNEQFF
-,TRBV3-1,TRBJ2-5,TRBD2,TGTGCCAGCAGCCAAGAGCGGGGGACTAGCGTCCAAGAGACCCAGTACTTC,CASSQERGTSVQETQYF
-,TRBV7-2,TRBJ2-6,TRBD1,TGTGCCAGCAGCCCACAGGGGGGTACTGGGGCCAACGTCCTGACTTTC,CASSPQGGTGANVLTF
-,TRBV19,TRBJ2-7,TRBD2,TGTGCCAGTAGTATACTCCCGGGAGGTAATAAGCAGTACTTC,CASSILPGGNKQYF
many,TRBV28,TRBJ1-1,-,TGTGCCAGCAGCCTAGGCCGGGAAGCTTTCTTT,CASSLGREAFF
many,TRBV7-2,TRBJ2-7,TRBD1,TGTGCCAGCAGCTCGAGACAGGGCGGCTCCTACGAGCAGTACTTC,CASSSRQGGSYEQYF
-,TRBV28,TRBJ2-7,TRBD2,TGTGCCATCGACCGATCCAGCGGGGGATCCTACGAGCAGTACTTC,CAIDRSSGGSYEQYF
many,TRBV29-1,TRBJ2-7,-,TGCAGCGTGGTCGTAGTGCCCTACGAGCAGTACTTC,CSVVVVPYEQYF
-,TRBV7-9,TRBJ2-3,-,TGTGCCAGCAGCTCCGCCTACACGCTCGCAGATACGCAGTATTTT,CASSSAYTLADTQYF